The sequence of this T cell receptor beta chain was determined in a study of vaccination and CD4 T cells after COVID-19. About the study: Samples from a few convalescent patients were taken at day 14 and days 161 to 241 post-vaccination. Cells were stimulated with overlapping spike peptide pools from SARS-CoV-2, HCoV-NL63, HCoV-OC43 and HCoV-229E. A CEFX pool, an HIV-1 Nef pool, or no peptide went to control cultures.

This clonotype was seen a few times. Its target is not known. Specified time point: late sampling 161 to 241 days after vaccination in a few convalescent patients. Treatment noted: roughly ten-day PBMC culture with coronavirus spike peptide pools or control peptides (ViraFEST assay). Oncomine TCR Beta short-read sequencing was applied to DNA from cultured CD4+ T cells. Via MiXCR, TCRdb re-called the PCR reads, giving one row per CDR3 protein. The sample yields 23,000 or so distinct CDR3 sequences, around two fifths seen once. From germline, CDR1 is SGHAT and CDR2 FQDESV (reference sequence). CDR3 length equals 11 residues. The V and J ends lost 3 bases and 7 bases respectively, with 5 bases between them.

The chain uses TRBV11-1 and TRBJ2-3; no firm D call. This material consisted of CD4+ T cells from blood, cultured in vitro, taken about 7 months after SARS-CoV-2 vaccination. This clonotype was sampled from a human donor who had recovered from COVID-19. CDR3 in DNA: TGTGCCAGCAGCTTGGCGAATACGCAGTATTTT. Protein: CASSLANTQYF.